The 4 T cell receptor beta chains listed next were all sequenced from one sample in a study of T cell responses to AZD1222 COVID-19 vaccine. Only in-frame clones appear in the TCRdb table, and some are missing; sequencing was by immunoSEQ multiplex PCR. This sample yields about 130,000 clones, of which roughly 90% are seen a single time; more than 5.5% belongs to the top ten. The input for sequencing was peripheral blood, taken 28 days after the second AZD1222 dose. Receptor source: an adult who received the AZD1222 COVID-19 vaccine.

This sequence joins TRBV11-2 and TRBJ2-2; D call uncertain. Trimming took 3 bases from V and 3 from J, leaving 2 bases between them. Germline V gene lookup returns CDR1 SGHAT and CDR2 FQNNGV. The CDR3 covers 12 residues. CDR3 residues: CASSFHTGELFF. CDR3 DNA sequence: TGTGCCAGCAGCTTCCACACCGGGGAGCTGTTTTTT. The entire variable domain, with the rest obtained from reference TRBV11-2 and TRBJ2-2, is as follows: EAGVAQSPRYKIIEKRQSVAFWCNPISGHATLYWYQQILGQGPKLLIQFQNNGVVDDSQLPKDRFSAERLKGVDSTLKIQPAKLEDSAVYLCASSFHTGELFFGEGSRLTVL.

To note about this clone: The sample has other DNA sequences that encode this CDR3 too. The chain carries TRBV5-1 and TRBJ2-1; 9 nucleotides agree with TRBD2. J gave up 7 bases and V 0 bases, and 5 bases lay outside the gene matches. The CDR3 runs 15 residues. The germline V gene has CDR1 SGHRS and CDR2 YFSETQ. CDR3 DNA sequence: TGCGCCAGCAGCTTGGTGCGGGGGGGCTTAAATGAGCAGTTCTTC. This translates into CASSLVRGGLNEQFF.

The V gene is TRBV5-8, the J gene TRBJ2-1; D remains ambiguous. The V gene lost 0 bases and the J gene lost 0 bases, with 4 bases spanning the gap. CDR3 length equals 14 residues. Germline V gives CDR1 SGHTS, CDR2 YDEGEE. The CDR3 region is CASSLESSYNEQFF. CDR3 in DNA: TGTGCCAGCAGCTTGGAAAGCTCCTACAATGAGCAGTTCTTC.

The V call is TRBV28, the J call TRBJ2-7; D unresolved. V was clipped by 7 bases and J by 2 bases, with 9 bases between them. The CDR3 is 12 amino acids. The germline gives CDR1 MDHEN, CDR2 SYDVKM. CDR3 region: CASNLGPYEQYF. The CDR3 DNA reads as TGTGCCAGCAATCTGGGCCCCTACGAGCAGTACTTC.